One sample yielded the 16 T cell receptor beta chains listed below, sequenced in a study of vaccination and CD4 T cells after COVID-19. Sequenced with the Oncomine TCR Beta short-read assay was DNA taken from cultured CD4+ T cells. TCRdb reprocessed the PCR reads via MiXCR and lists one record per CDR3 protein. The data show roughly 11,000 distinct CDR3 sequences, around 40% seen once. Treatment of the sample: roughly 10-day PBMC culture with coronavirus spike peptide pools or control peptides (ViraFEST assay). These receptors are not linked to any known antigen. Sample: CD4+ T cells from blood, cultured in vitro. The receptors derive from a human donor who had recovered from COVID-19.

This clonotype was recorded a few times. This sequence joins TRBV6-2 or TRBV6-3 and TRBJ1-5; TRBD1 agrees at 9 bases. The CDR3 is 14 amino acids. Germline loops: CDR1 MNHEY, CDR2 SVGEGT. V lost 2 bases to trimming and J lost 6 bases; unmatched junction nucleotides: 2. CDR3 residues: CASSYQDRGQPQHF. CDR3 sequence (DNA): TGTGCCAGCAGTTACCAGGACAGGGGTCAGCCCCAGCATTTT.

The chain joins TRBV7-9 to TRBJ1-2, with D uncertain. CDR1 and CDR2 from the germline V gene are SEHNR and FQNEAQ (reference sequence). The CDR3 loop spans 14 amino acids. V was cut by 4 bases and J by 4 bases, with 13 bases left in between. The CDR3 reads CASSWTSSPYGYTF. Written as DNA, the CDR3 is TGTGCCAGCAGCTGGACGTCCTCCCCCTATGGCTACACCTTC.

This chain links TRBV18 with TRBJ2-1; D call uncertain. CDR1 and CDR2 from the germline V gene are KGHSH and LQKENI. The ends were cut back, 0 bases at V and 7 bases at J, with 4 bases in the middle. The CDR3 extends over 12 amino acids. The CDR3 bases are TGTGCCAGCTCACCACCCCAAAATGAGCAGTTCTTC. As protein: CASSPPQNEQFF. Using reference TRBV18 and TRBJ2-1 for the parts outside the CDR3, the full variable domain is NAGVMQNPRHLVRRRGQEARLRCSPMKGHSHVYWYRQLPEEGLKFMVYLQKENIIDESGMPKERFSAEFPKEGPSILRIQQVVRGDSAAYFCASSPPQNEQFFGPGTRLTVL.

DNA of the CDR3: TGTGCCACCAGCAGGAAGTTGGGACTAGCGGGGACGAACACCGGGGAGCTGTTTTTT. Residues: CATSRKLGLAGTNTGELFF. V usage is TRBV15 and J usage is TRBJ2-2; 13 nucleotides agree with TRBD2. The V segment lost 3 bases and the J segment 0 bases; nucleotides outside the gene matches: 7. The CDR3 is 19 residues long. Germline V lookup: CDR1 LNHNV, CDR2 YYDKDF (reference sequence).

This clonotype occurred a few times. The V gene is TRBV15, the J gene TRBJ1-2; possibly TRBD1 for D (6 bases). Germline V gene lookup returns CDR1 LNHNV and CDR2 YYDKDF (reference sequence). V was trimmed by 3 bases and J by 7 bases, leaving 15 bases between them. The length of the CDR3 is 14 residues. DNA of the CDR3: TGTGCCACCAGCAGGAGGGGGGAGAGGGGTGGCTACACCTTC. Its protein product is CATSRRGERGGYTF.

The CDR3 DNA follows: TGCAGTGCTACAGTCACGACTGAAGCTTTCTTT. Translating it yields CSATVTTEAFF. This rearrangement joins TRBV20-1 to TRBJ1-1; no firm D call. This CDR3 has 11 residues. V was shortened by 4 bases and J by 5 bases, with 8 bases between the two germline ends. Germline lookup yields CDR1 DFQATT and CDR2 SNEGSKA (reference sequence).

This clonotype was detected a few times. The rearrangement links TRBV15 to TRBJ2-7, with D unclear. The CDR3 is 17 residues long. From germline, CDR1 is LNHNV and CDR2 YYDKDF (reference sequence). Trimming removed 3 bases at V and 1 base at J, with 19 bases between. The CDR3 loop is CATSRDDFLGRSYEQYF. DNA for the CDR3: TGTGCCACCAGCAGGGATGACTTTTTAGGCAGATCCTACGAGCAGTACTTC.

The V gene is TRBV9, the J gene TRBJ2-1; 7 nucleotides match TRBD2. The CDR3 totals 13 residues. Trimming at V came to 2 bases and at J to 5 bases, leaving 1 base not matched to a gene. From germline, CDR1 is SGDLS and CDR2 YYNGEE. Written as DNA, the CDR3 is TGTGCCAGCAGCGTGGGACTAAACAATGAGCAGTTCTTC. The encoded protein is CASSVGLNNEQFF.

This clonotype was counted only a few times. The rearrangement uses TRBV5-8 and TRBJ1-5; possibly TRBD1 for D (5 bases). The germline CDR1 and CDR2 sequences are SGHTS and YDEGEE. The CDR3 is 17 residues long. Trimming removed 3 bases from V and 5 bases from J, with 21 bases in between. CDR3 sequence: CASSSYSYWRGDQPQHF. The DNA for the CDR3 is TGTGCCAGCAGCTCCTACAGCTACTGGCGGGGGGATCAGCCCCAGCATTTT.

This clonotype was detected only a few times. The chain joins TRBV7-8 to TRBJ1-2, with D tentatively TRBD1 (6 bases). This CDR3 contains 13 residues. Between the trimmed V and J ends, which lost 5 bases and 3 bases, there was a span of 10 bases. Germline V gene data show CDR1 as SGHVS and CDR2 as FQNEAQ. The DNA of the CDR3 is TGTGCCAGCAGCCCCCCAGGGGACTATGGCTACACCTTC. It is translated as CASSPPGDYGYTF.

The CDR3 coding sequence is TGTGCCAGCAGTTTTCGACAGGGGGCCCAACACTATGGCTACACCTTC. It yields the protein CASSFRQGAQHYGYTF. The chain uses TRBV6-5 and TRBJ1-2; 10 bases align to TRBD1. Losses at the gene ends were 4 bases for V and 3 bases for J; bases not matched to a gene: 8. The CDR3 length is 16 residues. Per germline, CDR1 MNHEY and CDR2 SVGAGI.

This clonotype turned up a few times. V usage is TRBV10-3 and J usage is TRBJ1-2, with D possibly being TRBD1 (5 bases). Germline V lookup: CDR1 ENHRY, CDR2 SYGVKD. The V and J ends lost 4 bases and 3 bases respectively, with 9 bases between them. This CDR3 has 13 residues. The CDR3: CAISAGGDYGYTF. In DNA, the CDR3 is TGTGCCATCAGTGCGGGAGGGGACTATGGCTACACCTTC.

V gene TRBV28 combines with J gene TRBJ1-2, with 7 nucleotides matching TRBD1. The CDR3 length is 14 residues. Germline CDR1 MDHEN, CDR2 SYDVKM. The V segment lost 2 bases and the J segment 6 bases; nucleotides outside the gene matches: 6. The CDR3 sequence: CASSLETGWHGYTF. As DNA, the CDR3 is TGTGCCAGCAGTTTAGAGACAGGGTGGCATGGCTACACCTTC.

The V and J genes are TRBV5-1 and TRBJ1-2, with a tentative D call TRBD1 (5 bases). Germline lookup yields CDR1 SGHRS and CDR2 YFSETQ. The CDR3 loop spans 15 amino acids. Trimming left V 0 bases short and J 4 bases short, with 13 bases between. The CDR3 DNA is TGCGCCAGCAGCTTGGTAGACCAGGGATCCTATGGCTACACCTTC. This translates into CASSLVDQGSYGYTF.

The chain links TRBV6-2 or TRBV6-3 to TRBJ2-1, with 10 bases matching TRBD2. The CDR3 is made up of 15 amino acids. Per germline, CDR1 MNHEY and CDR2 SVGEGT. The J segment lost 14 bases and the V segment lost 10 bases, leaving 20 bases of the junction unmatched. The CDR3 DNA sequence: TGTGCCACCTCCTTAGAGCAGCGGGGGGGCATCGAGGAGTTCTTC. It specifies CATSLEQRGGIEEFF.

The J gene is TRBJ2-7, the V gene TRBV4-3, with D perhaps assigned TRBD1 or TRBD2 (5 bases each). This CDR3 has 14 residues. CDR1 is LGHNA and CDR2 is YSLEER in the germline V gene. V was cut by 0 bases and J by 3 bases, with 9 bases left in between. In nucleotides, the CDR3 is TGCGCCAGCAGCCAAGACATTGGGGGCTACGAGCAGTACTTC. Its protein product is CASSQDIGGYEQYF.